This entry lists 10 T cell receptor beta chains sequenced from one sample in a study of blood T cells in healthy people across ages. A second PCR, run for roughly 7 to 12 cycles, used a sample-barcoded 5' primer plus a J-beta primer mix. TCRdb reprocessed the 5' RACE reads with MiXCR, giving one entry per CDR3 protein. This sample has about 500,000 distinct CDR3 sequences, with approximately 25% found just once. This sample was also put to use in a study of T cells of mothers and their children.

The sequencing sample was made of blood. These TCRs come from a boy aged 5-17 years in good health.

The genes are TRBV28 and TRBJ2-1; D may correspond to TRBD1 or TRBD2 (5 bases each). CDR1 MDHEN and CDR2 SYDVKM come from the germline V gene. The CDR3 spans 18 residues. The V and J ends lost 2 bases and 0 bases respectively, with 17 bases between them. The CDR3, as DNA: TGTGCCAGCAGTTTAAAGCCCGCCGGGACGAGCTCCTACAATGAGCAGTTCTTC. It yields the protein CASSLKPAGTSSYNEQFF.

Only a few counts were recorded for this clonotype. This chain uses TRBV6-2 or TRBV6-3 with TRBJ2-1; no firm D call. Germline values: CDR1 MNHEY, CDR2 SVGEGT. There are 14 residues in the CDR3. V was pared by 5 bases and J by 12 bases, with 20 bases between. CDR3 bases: TGTGCCAGCAGTACCTGGACCCTTCGAACCTTGCAGTTCTTC. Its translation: CASSTWTLRTLQFF.

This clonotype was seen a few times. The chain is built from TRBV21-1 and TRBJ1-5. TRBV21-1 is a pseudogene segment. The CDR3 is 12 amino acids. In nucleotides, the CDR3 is TGTGCCAGCGAAATTAAGGGTCAGCCCCAGCATTTT. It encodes CASEIKGQPQHF.

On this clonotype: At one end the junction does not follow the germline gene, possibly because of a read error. The CDR3 DNA is TGTGCCAGCAGCCGACTAGCTAATGCTGACTACGATGAGCAGTTCTTC. Amino acid sequence: CASSRLANADYDEQFF. The V and J genes are TRBV7-2 and TRBJ2-1; 7 bases line up with TRBD2. Germline values: CDR1 SGHTA, CDR2 FQGNSA. CDR3 length: 16 residues.

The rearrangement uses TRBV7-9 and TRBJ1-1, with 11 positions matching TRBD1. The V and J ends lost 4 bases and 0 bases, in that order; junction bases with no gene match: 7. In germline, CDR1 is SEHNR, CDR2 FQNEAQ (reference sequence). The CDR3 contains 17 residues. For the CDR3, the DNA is TGTGCCAGCAGCTCATCGGACAGGGGGCGAATGAACACTGAAGCTTTCTTT. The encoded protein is CASSSSDRGRMNTEAFF.

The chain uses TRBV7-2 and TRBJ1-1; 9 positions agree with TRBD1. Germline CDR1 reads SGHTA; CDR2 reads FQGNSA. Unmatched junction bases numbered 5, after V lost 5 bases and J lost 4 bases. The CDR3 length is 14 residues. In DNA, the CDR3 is TGTGCCAGCAGCCCCTTGACAGGGGGCACTGAAGCTTTCTTT. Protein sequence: CASSPLTGGTEAFF.

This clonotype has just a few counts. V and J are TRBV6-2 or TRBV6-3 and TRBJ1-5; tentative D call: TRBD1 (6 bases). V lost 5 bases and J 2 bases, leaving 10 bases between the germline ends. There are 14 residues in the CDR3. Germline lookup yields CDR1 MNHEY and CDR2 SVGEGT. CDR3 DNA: TGTGCCAGCAGTAGGACAGCAGGCAATCAGCCCCAGCATTTT. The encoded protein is CASSRTAGNQPQHF.

The DNA for the CDR3 is TGTGTCAGTACCGGGACAGTAAACACTGAAGCTTTCTTT. Residues: CVSTGTVNTEAFF. The chain has TRBV2 and TRBJ1-1; 7 positions match TRBD1. CDR1 is SNHLY, CDR2 FYNNEI, per germline. The CDR3 sequence is 13 residues long.

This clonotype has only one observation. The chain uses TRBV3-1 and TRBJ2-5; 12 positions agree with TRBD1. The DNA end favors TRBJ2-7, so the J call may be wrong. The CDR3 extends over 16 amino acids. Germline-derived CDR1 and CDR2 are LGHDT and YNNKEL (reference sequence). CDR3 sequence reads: CASSRKSGTGGHEQYF. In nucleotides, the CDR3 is TGTGCCAGCAGCCGGAAATCCGGGACAGGGGGCCACGAGCAGTACTTC.

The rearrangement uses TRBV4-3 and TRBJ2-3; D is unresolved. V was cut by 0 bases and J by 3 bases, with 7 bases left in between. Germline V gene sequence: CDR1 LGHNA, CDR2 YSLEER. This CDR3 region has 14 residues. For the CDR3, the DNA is TGCGCCAGCAGCCAAGAAGGTAGAACAGATACGCAGTATTTT. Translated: CASSQEGRTDTQYF.